Shown below are 20 T cell receptor beta chains from a single sample sequenced in a study of OX40 agonist ivuxolimab in advanced cancers. Only in-frame clones appear in the TCRdb table, and some are missing; sequencing was by immunoSEQ multiplex PCR. The sample carries about 64,000 clones, about 85% recorded once. The starting material was CD4+ or CD8+ T cells sorted from blood, obtained in a trial of the OX40 agonist ivuxolimab. The source is an adult with an advanced solid tumor such as melanoma, head and neck, liver or kidney cancer.

The chain recombines TRBV2 with TRBJ2-3; D gene ambiguous. The CDR3 extends over 12 amino acids. The germline gives CDR1 SNHLY, CDR2 FYNNEI. V lost 1 base and J lost 4, with 3 bases in between. The CDR3 DNA follows: TGTGCCAGCAGTGAAGGATCAGATACGCAGTATTTT. It is translated as CASSEGSDTQYF.

CDR3 DNA sequence: TGTGCCAGCAGCTTAACAGGGACCGGGAGCAATCAGCCCCAGCATTTT. It encodes CASSLTGTGSNQPQHF. The rearrangement links TRBV13 to TRBJ1-5; tentative D call: TRBD1 (6 bases). This CDR3 has 16 amino acids. Germline CDR1 and CDR2: PRHDT and FYEKMQ (reference sequence). V lost 2 bases to trimming and J lost 1 base, with 12 bases between them.

This chain joins TRBV6-5 and TRBJ2-5; D could derive from TRBD1 or TRBD2 (5 bases each). CDR3 length: 16 amino acids. V lost 0 bases and J 1 base, leaving 12 bases between the germline ends. Germline V gene sequence: CDR1 MNHEY, CDR2 SVGAGI. The CDR3 spells CASSYSGVGFQETQYF. The CDR3, as DNA: TGTGCCAGCAGTTACTCGGGGGTGGGATTCCAAGAGACCCAGTACTTC.

The gene calls are TRBV9 and TRBJ2-7, with a possible D match to TRBD2 (6 bases). This CDR3 comprises 14 residues. Germline V gene lookup returns CDR1 SGDLS and CDR2 YYNGEE. Trimming cost V 3 bases and J 6 bases, with 16 bases left between them. CDR3 bases: TGTGCCAGCAGCGCCGGGACTCACAATCTCGAGCAGTACTTC. It translates to CASSAGTHNLEQYF. Variable domain in full (rest from reference TRBV9 and TRBJ2-7): DSGVTQTPKHLITATGQRVTLRCSPRSGDLSVYWYQQSLDQGLQFLIQYYNGEERAKGNILERFSAQQFPDLHSELNLSSLELGDSALYFCASSAGTHNLEQYFGPGTRLTVT.

This rearrangement joins TRBV28 to TRBJ2-1, with TRBD1 as a possible D gene (5 bases). Trimming cost V 8 bases and J 2 bases, with 13 bases left between them. CDR1 MDHEN and CDR2 SYDVKM come from the germline V gene. The CDR3 is 14 residues long. CDR3 sequence: CASGLGEAYNEQFF. As DNA, the CDR3 is TGTGCCAGCGGTCTAGGGGAAGCCTACAATGAGCAGTTCTTC.

The count of this clone is one. The CDR3 is CASSPSGGNTDTQYF. DNA for the CDR3: TGTGCCAGCAGCCCAAGCGGGGGGAACACAGATACGCAGTATTTT. The chain is built from TRBV5-4 and TRBJ2-3; TRBD2 agrees at 9 bases. From germline, CDR1 is SGHNT and CDR2 YYREEE (reference sequence). This CDR3 spans 15 amino acids. Trimming cost V 4 bases and J 2 bases; bases outside gene matches: 5.

This clone has only one observation. The chain couples TRBV5-4 to TRBJ2-7; D is perhaps TRBD2 (6 bases). Germline V lookup: CDR1 SGHNT, CDR2 YYREEE (reference sequence). The CDR3 covers 13 residues. DNA of the CDR3: TGTGCTACCCAGCTGGGAGGCACCTACGAGCAGTACTTC. Its protein is CATQLGGTYEQYF. Drawing the rest from reference TRBV5-4 and TRBJ2-7, the complete variable domain is ETGVTQSPTHLIKTRGQQVTLRCSSQSGHNTVSWYQQALGQGPQFIFQYYREEENGRGNFPPRFSGLQFPNYSSELNVNALELDDSALYLCATQLGGTYEQYFGPGTRLTVT.

This chain's CDR3 is CASSLVGLAGDDTQYF. DNA of the CDR3: TGTGCCAGCAGCTTAGTAGGACTAGCGGGCGATGATACGCAGTATTTT. V gene TRBV7-2 combines with J gene TRBJ2-3; 11 bases align to TRBD2. Germline-derived CDR1 and CDR2 are SGHTA and FQGNSA. The trim removed 1 base at V and 6 bases at J, leaving 6 bases unmatched. The CDR3 totals 16 residues.

J is TRBJ2-1 and V is TRBV7-3; 8 bases are shared with TRBD2. The J segment lost 8 bases and the V segment lost 2 bases, leaving 8 bases of the junction unmatched. This CDR3 region has 15 residues. In germline, CDR1 is SGHTA, CDR2 FQGTGA. This chain's CDR3 is CASSLSPGGVDEQFF. CDR3 nucleotide sequence: TGTGCCAGCAGCTTATCCCCGGGAGGGGTTGATGAGCAGTTCTTC.

The chain joins TRBV11-2 to TRBJ1-6; D is perhaps TRBD1 (5 bases). Trimming took 7 bases from V and 9 from J, leaving 16 bases between them. Germline lookup yields CDR1 SGHAT and CDR2 FQNNGV. This CDR3 spans 14 amino acids. The CDR3, as DNA: TGTGCCAGCACCCCCGTTGACAGCCTTTCACCCCTCCACTTT. The encoded protein is CASTPVDSLSPLHF.

The chain carries TRBV19 and TRBJ2-3; 13 positions agree with TRBD2. This CDR3 comprises 15 residues. With V trimmed by 7 bases and J by 3 bases, 4 bases remained unmatched. Germline CDR1 is LNHDA and CDR2 is SQIVND (reference sequence). The CDR3 DNA reads TGTGCCAGTAAGCCGGGACTAGCGGGAACAGATACGCAGTATTTT. Its protein product is CASKPGLAGTDTQYF.

V usage is TRBV27 and J usage is TRBJ2-7; TRBD2 agrees at 7 bases. CDR1 and CDR2 (germline): MNHEY, SMNVEV (reference sequence). This CDR3 spans 14 amino acids. V dropped 3 bases and J dropped 2; count of bases not matched to a gene: 4. The CDR3 DNA follows: TGTGCCAGCAGTTTTCAAGCGGGGCCCTACGAGCAGTACTTC. Translation: CASSFQAGPYEQYF.

The chain joins TRBV9 to TRBJ2-3, with 7 bases lining up with TRBD1. Germline-derived CDR1 and CDR2 are SGDLS and YYNGEE. CDR3 size: 16 residues. The V and J ends lost 3 bases and 3 bases, in that order; junction bases with no gene match: 10. This CDR3 is CASSAPIGRGTDTQYF. CDR3 nucleotide sequence: TGTGCCAGCAGCGCCCCGATCGGCAGGGGGACAGATACGCAGTATTTT.

The chain is built from TRBV2 and TRBJ2-2; the match to TRBD2 covers 7 bases. With 2 bases clipped from V and 4 bases from J, the junction kept 4 bases outside the gene matches. The length of the CDR3 is 15 residues. Germline V CDR1 and CDR2: SNHLY, FYNNEI. This CDR3 is CASSELASGTGELFF. The CDR3, as DNA: TGTGCCAGCAGTGAATTGGCTAGCGGCACCGGGGAGCTGTTTTTT.

The V call is TRBV18, the J call TRBJ2-7, with D tentatively TRBD1 (5 bases). Germline CDR1 is KGHSH and CDR2 is LQKENI. Trimming took 2 bases from V and 5 from J, leaving 13 bases between them. The CDR3 is made up of 14 amino acids. The CDR3, as DNA: TGTGCCAGCTCACCAGGCAGGGAAGAGAACGAGCAGTACTTC. Translated: CASSPGREENEQYF.

The chain is built from TRBV5-4 and TRBJ2-5; D is ambiguous. The CDR3 loop spans 13 amino acids. Per the germline V gene, CDR1 is SGHNT and CDR2 is YYREEE (reference sequence). The V end was cut by 3 bases, the J end by 5 bases, with 11 bases between. CDR3 region: CASSSWDGETQYF. In DNA, the CDR3 is TGTGCCAGCAGCTCCTGGGATGGGGAGACCCAGTACTTC.

The chain couples TRBV18 to TRBJ1-5; D may be TRBD1 (5 bases). Trimming removed 4 bases from V and 2 bases from J, with 18 bases in between. CDR3 size: 17 residues. Germline CDR1 and CDR2: KGHSH and LQKENI. The CDR3 coding sequence is TGTGCCAGCTCACTAAGGGGACGGAGACAAGGCAATCAGCCCCAGCATTTT. Translated: CASSLRGRRQGNQPQHF.

The chain employs TRBV25-1 and TRBJ1-4; 11 nucleotides match TRBD1. CDR3 size: 18 residues. CDR1 and CDR2 (germline): MGHDK, SYGVNS. Losses at the gene ends were 2 bases for V and 3 bases for J; bases not matched to a gene: 8. The CDR3 nucleotides are TGTGCCAGCAGTGAAATACTCGGACAGGGGGCTTCTAATGAAAAACTGTTTTTT. Its translation: CASSEILGQGASNEKLFF.

The chain couples TRBV6-5 to TRBJ2-1, with D uncertain. V was pared by 0 bases and J by 5 bases, with 5 bases between. This CDR3 has 13 residues. The germline V gene encodes CDR1 MNHEY and CDR2 SVGAGI. The CDR3 coding sequence is TGTGCCAGCAGTTACTCGTTGGACAATGAGCAGTTCTTC. It translates to CASSYSLDNEQFF.

CDR3 in DNA: TGTGCCAGCAGCCCAGGGGGGGATACGCAGTATTTT. Residues: CASSPGGDTQYF. V usage is TRBV11-2 and J usage is TRBJ2-3, with a weak D call TRBD1 (7 bases). The CDR3 runs 12 residues. Trimming took 5 bases from V and 6 from J, leaving 9 bases between them. From germline, CDR1 is SGHAT and CDR2 FQNNGV.